These 2 T cell receptor beta chains were all obtained from the same sample, sequenced in a study of cytomegalovirus exposure and HLA in healthy donors. Profiled with immunoSEQ multiplex PCR; TCRdb holds only in-frame clones, not every one. The sample consists of under 400,000 clones, approximately 88% of them appearing once. The sample consisted of PBMCs. Every receptor here comes from a man aged 30 to 39 in good health and CMV-seronegative.

This sequence joins TRBV2 and TRBJ2-5, with 9 bases that match TRBD2. The CDR3 contains 14 residues. Germline values: CDR1 SNHLY, CDR2 FYNNEI. V shed 3 bases and J 5 bases; nucleotides not matched to a gene: 4. The CDR3 loop reads CASSEISGGETQYF. CDR3 nucleotide sequence: TGTGCCAGCAGTGAGATAAGCGGGGGGGAGACCCAGTACTTC.

V gene TRBV4-3 combines with J gene TRBJ2-2; 9 bases fit TRBD1. The ends lost 0 bases at V and 0 bases at J; junction bases unmatched: 8. Germline assignment: CDR1 LGHNA and CDR2 YSLEER. The CDR3 sequence is 19 residues long. The CDR3 sequence is CASSQDKVTGGTNTGELFF. The DNA for the CDR3 is TGCGCCAGCAGCCAAGATAAGGTGACAGGGGGAACGAACACCGGGGAGCTGTTTTTT.